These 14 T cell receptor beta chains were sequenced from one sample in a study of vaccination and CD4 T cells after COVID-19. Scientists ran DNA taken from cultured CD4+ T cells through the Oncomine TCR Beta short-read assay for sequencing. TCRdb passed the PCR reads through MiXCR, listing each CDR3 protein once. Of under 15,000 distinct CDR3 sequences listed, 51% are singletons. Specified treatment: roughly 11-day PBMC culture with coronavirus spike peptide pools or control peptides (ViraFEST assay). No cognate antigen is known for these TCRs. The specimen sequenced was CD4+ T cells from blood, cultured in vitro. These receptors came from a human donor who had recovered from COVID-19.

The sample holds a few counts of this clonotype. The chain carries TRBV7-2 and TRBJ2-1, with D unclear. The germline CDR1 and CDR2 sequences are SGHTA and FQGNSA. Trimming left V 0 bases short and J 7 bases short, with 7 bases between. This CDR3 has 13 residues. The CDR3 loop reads CASSLARRNEQFF. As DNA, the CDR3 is TGTGCCAGCAGCTTAGCTCGGCGAAATGAGCAGTTCTTC.

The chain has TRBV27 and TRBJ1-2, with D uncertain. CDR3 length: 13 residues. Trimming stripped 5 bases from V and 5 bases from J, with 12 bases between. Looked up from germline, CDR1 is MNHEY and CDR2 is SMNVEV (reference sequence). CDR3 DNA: TGTGCCAGCAGTCCCACGGACGCATATGGCTACACCTTC. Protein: CASSPTDAYGYTF.

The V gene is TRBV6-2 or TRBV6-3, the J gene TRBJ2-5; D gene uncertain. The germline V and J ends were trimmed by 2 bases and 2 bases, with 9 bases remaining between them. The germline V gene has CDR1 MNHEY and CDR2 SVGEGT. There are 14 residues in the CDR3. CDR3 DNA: TGTGCCAGCAGTTACCCCCCGGAGCAAGAGACCCAGTACTTC. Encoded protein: CASSYPPEQETQYF.

The CDR3: CASNIQDRHNSPLHF. The CDR3, as DNA: TGTGCCAGCAACATACAAGACAGGCATAATTCACCCCTCCACTTT. The chain links TRBV28 to TRBJ1-6; perhaps TRBD1 as D (6 bases). The CDR3 runs to 15 residues. V gave up 7 bases and J gave up 5 bases, with 15 bases separating them. Looked up from germline, CDR1 is MDHEN and CDR2 is SYDVKM.

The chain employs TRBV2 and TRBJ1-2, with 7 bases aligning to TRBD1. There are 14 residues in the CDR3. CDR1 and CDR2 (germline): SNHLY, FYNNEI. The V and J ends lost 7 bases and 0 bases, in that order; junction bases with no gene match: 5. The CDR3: CASIYGQANYGYTF. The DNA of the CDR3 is TGTGCCAGCATCTACGGACAGGCTAACTATGGCTACACCTTC. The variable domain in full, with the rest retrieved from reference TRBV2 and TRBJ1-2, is EPEVTQTPSHQVTQMGQEVILRCVPISNHLYFYWYRQILGQKVEFLVSFYNNEISEKSEIFDDQFSVERPDGSNFTLKIRSTKLEDSAMYFCASIYGQANYGYTFGSGTRLTVV.

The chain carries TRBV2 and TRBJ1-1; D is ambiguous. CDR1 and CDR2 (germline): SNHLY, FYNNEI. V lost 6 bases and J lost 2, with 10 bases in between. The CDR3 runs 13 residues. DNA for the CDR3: TGTGCCAGCAGGGGTGTAGCAAACACTGAAGCTTTCTTT. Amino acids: CASRGVANTEAFF.

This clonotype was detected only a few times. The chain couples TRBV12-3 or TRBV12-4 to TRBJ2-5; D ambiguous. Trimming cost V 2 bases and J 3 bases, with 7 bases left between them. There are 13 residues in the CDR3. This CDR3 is CASSLKGEETQYF. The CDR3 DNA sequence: TGTGCCAGCAGTTTAAAGGGCGAAGAGACCCAGTACTTC.

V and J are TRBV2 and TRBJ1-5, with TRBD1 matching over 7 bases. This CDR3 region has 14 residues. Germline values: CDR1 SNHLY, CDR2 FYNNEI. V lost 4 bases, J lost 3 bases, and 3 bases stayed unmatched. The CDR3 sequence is CASSVGTVNQPQHF. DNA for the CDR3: TGTGCCAGCAGTGTGGGGACAGTCAATCAGCCCCAGCATTTT.

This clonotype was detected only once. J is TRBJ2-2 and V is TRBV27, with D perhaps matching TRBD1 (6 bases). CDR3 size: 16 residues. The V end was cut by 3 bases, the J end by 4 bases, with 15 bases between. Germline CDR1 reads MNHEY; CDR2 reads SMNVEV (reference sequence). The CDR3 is CASSFRQGFATGELFF. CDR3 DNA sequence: TGTGCCAGCAGTTTTCGGCAGGGGTTTGCCACCGGGGAGCTGTTTTTT.

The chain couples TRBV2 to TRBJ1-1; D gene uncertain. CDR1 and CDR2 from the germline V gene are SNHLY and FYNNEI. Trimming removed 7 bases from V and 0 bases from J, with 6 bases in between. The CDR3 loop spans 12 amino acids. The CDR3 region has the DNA TGTGCCAGCACGCCCATGAACACTGAAGCTTTCTTT. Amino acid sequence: CASTPMNTEAFF.

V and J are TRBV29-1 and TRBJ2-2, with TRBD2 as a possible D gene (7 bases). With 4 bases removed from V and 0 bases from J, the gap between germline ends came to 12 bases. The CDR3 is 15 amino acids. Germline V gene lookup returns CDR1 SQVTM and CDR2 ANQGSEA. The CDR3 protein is CSVGGGPTNTGELFF. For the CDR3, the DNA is TGCAGCGTTGGGGGGGGGCCGACGAACACCGGGGAGCTGTTTTTT.

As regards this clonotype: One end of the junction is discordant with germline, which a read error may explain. CDR3 amino acids: CVWSIAGGAETQYF. The CDR3 nucleotides read TGTGTCTGGAGTATAGCGGGAGGCGCCGAGACCCAGTACTTC. The chain employs TRBV30 and TRBJ2-5; TRBD2 aligns across 10 bases. Germline V gene sequence: CDR1 GTSNPN, CDR2 SVGIG (reference sequence). The CDR3 runs 14 residues.

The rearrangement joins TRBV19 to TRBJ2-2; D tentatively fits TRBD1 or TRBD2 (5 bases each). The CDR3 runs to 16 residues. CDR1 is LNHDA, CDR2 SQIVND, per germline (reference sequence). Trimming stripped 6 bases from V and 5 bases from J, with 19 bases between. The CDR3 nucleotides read TGTGCCAGTAGCACCTTCAGGGCTAGAGGGACCGGGGAGCTGTTTTTT. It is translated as CASSTFRARGTGELFF.

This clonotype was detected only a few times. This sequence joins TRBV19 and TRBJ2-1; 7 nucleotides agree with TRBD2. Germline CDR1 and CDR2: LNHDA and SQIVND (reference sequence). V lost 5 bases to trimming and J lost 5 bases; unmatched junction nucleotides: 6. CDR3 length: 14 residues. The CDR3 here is CASSRREGNNEQFF. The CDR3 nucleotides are TGTGCCAGTAGTCGGAGGGAGGGAAACAATGAGCAGTTCTTC.